Reported below is one T cell receptor beta chain. This receptor's antigen is unknown. Base qualities are not provided; no much larger clone lies one nucleotide away. This specimen belongs to a study of blood T cell repertoires in COVID-19 (dated by TCRdb to about 2020). Study-level background: Samples from collaborators originated in the United States, Italy and Spain and spanned both the acute and convalescent phases of COVID-19. The prospective study material was composed of cDNA or gDNA derived from T cells, B-cell-depleted T cells, or PBMCs. The dataset comprised deeply sampled blood TCRbeta repertoires from subjects exposed to, actively infected with, or recovered from COVID-19. A freely available public database, intended as a resource for researchers studying the immune response to SARS-CoV-2, is where the repertoires were released. A de-identified subject ID, COVID-19 status, age in years and sex were almost always included in the sample metadata. Where available, HLA class I and class II types were obtained from metadata supplied by the sample provider rather than from assay-based typing. The samples were drawn from two sources: the first 160 participants of the ongoing ImmuneRACE study, and over 1,000 subjects contributed by 6 global collaborators. Points the paper makes about the study in general: The amount of clinical and demographic metadata varied by source and participant and was provided uncurated.

The CDR3 spans 15 residues, from the cysteine through the phenylalanine. The CDR3 DNA has 45 bases and is translated from base 1. As encoded in the germline V gene, CDR1 is MGHRA while CDR2 is YSYEKL. The junction shows trimming of 3 bases on V and 5 bases on J, plus 13 bases between the germline ends. The immunoSEQ Assay, a bias-controlled multiplex PCR, was used to amplify TCRbeta CDR3 regions from genomic DNA. Under the source paper's analysis protocol: Within the assay, amplification of reference gene primers was used to estimate how many nucleated cells each sample contained. Sequence reads were collapsed and filtered to measure the absolute abundance of every unique TCRbeta CDR3 rearrangement. Productive Simpson clonality was computed per sample as the square root of Simpson's diversity index over productive rearrangements. Not all clones reach the TCRdb copy of this immuneACCESS table, which keeps in-frame sequences only. Checked studies attribute under half of the gap to unresolved V genes and leave the rest unexplained. Clone size and the V and J calls come from that table; the DNA yielded D and trimming. Within this sample are a few hundred thousand clones, with roughly 86% of them counted one time only. Around 7.8% of the sample belongs to the ten largest clones.

A second Seattle source provided samples from volunteer blood donors who had recovered from COVID-19. Collaborating institutions collected whole blood in K2EDTA tubes following their own protocols. For TCRbeta analysis, collaborators shipped samples in one of three forms: frozen whole blood, isolated PBMCs, or DNA extracted from either of those sample types. The receptor's source is a woman between 45 and 65 years old who had recovered from COVID-19. Sequencing was performed on peripheral blood. Recombination connected TRBV4-1 to TRBJ1-4; TRBD1 is perhaps the D gene, given 6 matching bases. In nucleotide form, the sequence is TGCGCCAGCAGCCAGGAGAGGACAGCAAATGAAAAACTGTTTTTT. Protein translation: CASSQERTANEKLFF.